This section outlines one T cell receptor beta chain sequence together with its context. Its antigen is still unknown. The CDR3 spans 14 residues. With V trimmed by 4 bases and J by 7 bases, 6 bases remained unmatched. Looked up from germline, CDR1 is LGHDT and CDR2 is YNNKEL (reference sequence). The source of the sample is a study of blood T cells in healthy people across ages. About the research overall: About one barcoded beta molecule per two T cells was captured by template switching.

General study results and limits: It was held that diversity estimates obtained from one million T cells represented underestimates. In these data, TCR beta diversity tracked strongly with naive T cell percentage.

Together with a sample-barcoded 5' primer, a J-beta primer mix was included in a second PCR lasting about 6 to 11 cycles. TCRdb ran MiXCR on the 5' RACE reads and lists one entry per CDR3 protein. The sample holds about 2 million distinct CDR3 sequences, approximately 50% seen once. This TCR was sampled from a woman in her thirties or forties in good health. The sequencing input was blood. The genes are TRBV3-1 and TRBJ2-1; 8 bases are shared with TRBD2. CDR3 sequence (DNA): TGTGCCAGCAGCCGGGCCGGGGGGGTTAATGAGCAGTTCTTC. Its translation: CASSRAGGVNEQFF.